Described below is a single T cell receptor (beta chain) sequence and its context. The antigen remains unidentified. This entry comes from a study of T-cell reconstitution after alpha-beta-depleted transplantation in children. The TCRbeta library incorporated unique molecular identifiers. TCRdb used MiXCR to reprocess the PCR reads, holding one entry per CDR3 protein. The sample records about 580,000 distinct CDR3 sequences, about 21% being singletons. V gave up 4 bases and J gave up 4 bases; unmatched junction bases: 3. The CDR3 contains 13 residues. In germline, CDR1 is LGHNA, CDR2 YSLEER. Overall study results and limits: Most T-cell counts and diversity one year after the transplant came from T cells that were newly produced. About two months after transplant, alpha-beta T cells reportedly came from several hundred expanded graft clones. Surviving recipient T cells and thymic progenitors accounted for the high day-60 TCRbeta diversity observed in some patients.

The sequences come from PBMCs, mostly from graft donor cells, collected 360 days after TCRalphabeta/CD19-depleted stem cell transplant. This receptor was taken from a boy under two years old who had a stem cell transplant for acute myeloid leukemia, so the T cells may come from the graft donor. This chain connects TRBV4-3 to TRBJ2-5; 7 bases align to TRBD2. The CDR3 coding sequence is TGCGCCAGCAGCCCGACTAGCCGAGAGACCCAGTACTTC. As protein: CASSPTSRETQYF.